This TCR beta chain was captured by sequencing in a study of T-cell memory formation after mild COVID-19. On this clonotype: As yet, its antigen is unknown.

The CDR3 has 14 amino acids. V lost 6 bases and J lost 2, with 12 bases in between. Germline-derived CDR1 and CDR2 are MNHNY and SVGAGI (reference sequence). TCRdb independently ran MiXCR on the 5' RACE reads; one entry per CDR3 protein. This sample has about 350,000 distinct CDR3 sequences, with about 20% found just once. General observations from the study: Later expanders leaned CD4+, whereas day 15 to 85 contracting clones were balanced CD4/CD8. Second-wave clones reaching peak frequency on day 37 lacked confirmed SARS-CoV-2 specificity. Those CD4+ clones that contracted were mainly in CM and EM (CD8+ ones in EMRA).

The chain combines TRBV6-6 with TRBJ2-3; D tentatively fits TRBD1 or TRBD2 (6 bases each). This TCR was recovered from a man between 18 and 29 years old who had mild COVID-19 (a few samples of this study predate the infection). Cell type and time point are not known. Sequencing was carried out using PBMCs or a T cell subset sorted from them (not recorded which). The CDR3 sequence is CASRLTGATDTQYF. CDR3 DNA: TGTGCCAGCAGGCTTACGGGGGCCACAGATACGCAGTATTTT.